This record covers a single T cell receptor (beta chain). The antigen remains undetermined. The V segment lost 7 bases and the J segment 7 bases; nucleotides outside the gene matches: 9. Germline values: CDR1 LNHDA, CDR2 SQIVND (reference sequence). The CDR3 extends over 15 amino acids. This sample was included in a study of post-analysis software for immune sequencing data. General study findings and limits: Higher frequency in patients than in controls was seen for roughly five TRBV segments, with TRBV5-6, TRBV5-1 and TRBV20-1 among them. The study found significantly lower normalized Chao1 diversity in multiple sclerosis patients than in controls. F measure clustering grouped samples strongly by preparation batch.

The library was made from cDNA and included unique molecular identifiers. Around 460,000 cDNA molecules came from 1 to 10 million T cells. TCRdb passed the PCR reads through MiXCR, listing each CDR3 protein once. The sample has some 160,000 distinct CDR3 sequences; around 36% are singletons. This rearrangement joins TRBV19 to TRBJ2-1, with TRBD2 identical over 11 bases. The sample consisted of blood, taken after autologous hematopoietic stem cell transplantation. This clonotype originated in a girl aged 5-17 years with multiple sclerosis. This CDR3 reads CASNLLAGASNEQFF. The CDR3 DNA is TGTGCCAGTAATCTACTAGCGGGAGCATCGAATGAGCAGTTCTTC. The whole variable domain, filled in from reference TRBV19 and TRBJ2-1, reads DGGITQSPKYLFRKEGQNVTLSCEQNLNHDAMYWYRQDPGQGLRLIYYSQIVNDFQKGDIAEGYSVSREKKESFPLTVTSAQKNPTAFYLCASNLLAGASNEQFFGPGTRLTVL.